This T cell receptor (beta chain) came from a study of cytomegalovirus exposure and HLA in healthy donors. Regarding donors, all were healthy bone marrow donors. Germline V gene lookup returns CDR1 MNHEY and CDR2 SMNVEV (reference sequence). The junction had 7 bases not matched to a gene; V was cut back by 6 bases and J by 5 bases. CDR3 length equals 15 residues. Primers included in the PCR were 60 Vbeta and 13 Jbeta primers. Generated by immunoSEQ multiplex PCR, the TCRdb table keeps only in-frame clones and is missing some. The repertoire holds 90,000 to 130,000 clones, with 70% as singletons. On this clone itself: Its antigen is still unknown.

Regarding the study as a whole: With later analysis, a missense DCLRE1C variant became linked to TCR beta V- and J-gene trimming. Researchers reported from a later analysis that most CMV-associated TCR beta chains appeared HLA-restricted.

The sample comprised PBMCs. This clonotype was sampled from a man aged 25-40 years in good health and CMV-seropositive. The rearrangement uses TRBV27 and TRBJ2-1, with 10 nucleotides matching TRBD2. CDR3 sequence (DNA): TGTGCCAGCAGGCGTAGCGGGAGGATCGACAATGAGCAGTTCTTC. Its translation: CASRRSGRIDNEQFF.